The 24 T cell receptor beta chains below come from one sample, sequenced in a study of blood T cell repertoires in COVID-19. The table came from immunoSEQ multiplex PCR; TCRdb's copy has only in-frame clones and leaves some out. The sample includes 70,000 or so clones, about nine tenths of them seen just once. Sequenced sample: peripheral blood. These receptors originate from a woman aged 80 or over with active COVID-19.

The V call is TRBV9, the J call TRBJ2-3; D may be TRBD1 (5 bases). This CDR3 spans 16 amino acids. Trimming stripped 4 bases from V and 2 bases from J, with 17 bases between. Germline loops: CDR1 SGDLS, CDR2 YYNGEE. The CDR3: CASSTRGADNTDTQYF. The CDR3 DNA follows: TGTGCCAGCAGCACCCGCGGCGCGGACAACACAGATACGCAGTATTTT.

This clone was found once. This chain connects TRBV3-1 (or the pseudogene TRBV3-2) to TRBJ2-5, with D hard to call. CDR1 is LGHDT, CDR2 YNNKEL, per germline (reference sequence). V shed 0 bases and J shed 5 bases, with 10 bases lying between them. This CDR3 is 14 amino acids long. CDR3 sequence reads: CASSQEAMRETQYF. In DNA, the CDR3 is TGTGCCAGCAGCCAAGAGGCCATGAGGGAGACCCAGTACTTC.

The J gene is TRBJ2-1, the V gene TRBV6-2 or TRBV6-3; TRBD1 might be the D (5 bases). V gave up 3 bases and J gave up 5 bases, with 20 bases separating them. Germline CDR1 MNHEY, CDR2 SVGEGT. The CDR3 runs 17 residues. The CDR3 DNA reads TGTGCCAGCAGTTATATGTTAGGGTCACAGGACGACAATGAGCAGTTCTTC. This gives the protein CASSYMLGSQDDNEQFF.

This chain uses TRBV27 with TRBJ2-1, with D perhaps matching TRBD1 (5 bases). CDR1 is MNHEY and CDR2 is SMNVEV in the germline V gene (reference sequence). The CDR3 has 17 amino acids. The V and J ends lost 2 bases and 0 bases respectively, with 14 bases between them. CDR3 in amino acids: CASSLRGGSSSYNEQFF. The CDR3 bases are TGTGCCAGCAGTTTAAGGGGCGGAAGTAGCTCCTACAATGAGCAGTTCTTC.

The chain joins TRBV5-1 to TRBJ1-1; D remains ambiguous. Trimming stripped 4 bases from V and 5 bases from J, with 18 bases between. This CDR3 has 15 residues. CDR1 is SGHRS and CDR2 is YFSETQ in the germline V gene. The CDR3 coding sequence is TGCGCCAGCAGCAGCTACGACCTTTCGAGGACTGAAGCTTTCTTT. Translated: CASSSYDLSRTEAFF.

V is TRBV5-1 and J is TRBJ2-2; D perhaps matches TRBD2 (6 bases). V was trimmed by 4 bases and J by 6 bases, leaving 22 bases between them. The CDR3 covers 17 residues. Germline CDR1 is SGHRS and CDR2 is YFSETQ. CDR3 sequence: CASSPVPSAINAGELFF. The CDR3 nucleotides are TGCGCCAGCAGCCCGGTGCCTAGCGCAATTAATGCCGGGGAGCTGTTTTTT.

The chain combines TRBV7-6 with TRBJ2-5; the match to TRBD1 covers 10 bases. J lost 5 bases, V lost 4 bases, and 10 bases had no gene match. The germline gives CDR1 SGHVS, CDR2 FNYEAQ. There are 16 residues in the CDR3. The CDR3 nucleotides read TGTGCCAGCAGCTCCCCGGAGACAGGGGGCAGGGAGACCCAGTACTTC. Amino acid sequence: CASSSPETGGRETQYF.

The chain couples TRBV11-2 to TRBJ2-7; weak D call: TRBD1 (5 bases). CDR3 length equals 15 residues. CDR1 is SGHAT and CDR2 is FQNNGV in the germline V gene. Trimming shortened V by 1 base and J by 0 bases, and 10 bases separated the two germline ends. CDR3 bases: TGTGCCAGCAGCTTAGCACCCGACAGCTCCTACGAGCAGTACTTC. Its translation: CASSLAPDSSYEQYF.

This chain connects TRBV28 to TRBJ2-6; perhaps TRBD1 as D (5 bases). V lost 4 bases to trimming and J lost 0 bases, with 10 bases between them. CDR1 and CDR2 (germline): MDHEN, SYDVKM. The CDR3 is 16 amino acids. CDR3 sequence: CASSSPQGSGANVLTF. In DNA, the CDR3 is TGTGCCAGCAGTTCCCCTCAGGGCTCTGGGGCCAACGTCCTGACTTTC.

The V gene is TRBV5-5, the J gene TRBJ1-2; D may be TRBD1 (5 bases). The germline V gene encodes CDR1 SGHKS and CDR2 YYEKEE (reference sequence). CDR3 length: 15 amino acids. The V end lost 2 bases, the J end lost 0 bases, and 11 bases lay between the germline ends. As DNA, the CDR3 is TGTGCCAGCAGCTTCTTGACAGTAGCTAACTATGGCTACACCTTC. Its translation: CASSFLTVANYGYTF.

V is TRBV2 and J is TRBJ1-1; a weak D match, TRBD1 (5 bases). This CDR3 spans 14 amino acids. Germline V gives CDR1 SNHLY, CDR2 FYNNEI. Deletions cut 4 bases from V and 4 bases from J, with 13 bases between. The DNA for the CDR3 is TGTGCCAGCAGTGTGGGGGGATTGGGCACTGAAGCTTTCTTT. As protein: CASSVGGLGTEAFF.

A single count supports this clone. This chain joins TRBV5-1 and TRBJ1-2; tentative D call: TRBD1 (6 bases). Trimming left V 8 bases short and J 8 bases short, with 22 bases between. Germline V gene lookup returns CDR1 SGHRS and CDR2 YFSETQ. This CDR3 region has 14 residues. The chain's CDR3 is CASSYGEQGSGYTF. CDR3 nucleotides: TGCGCCAGTTCCTATGGGGAACAGGGAAGCGGCTACACCTTC.

CDR3 DNA sequence: TGTGCCACCAGCCCAGCTCGCGGCTACTCCTACAATGAGCAGTTCTTC. Translating gives CATSPARGYSYNEQFF. This chain joins TRBV15 and TRBJ2-1; D not certain. V dropped 5 bases and J dropped 0 bases, with 14 bases sitting between them. Germline assignment: CDR1 LNHNV and CDR2 YYDKDF (reference sequence). This CDR3 is 16 amino acids long.

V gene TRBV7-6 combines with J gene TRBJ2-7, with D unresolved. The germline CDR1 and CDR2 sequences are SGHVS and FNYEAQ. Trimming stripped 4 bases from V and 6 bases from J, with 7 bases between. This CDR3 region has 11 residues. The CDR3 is CASSSTGEQYF. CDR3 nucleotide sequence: TGTGCCAGCAGCTCTACCGGCGAGCAGTACTTC.

Here the CDR3 reads CASSTRGQGYSYEQYF. CDR3 sequence (DNA): TGCGCCAGCAGCACCCGGGGACAGGGGTACTCCTACGAGCAGTACTTC. V gene TRBV5-1 combines with J gene TRBJ2-7, with 10 bases matching TRBD1. The CDR3 length is 16 residues. Germline assignment: CDR1 SGHRS and CDR2 YFSETQ. The V segment lost 4 bases and the J segment 0 bases; nucleotides outside the gene matches: 7.

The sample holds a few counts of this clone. CDR3 amino acids: CASSYTGGGNQPQHF. Here the CDR3 DNA reads TGTGCCAGCAGTTACACAGGGGGCGGGAATCAGCCCCAGCATTTT. This chain uses TRBV6-6 with TRBJ1-5; 9 bases are shared with TRBD1. The trim removed 2 bases at V and 4 bases at J, leaving 3 bases unmatched. The germline CDR1 and CDR2 sequences are MNHNY and SVGAGI (reference sequence). The CDR3 loop spans 15 amino acids.

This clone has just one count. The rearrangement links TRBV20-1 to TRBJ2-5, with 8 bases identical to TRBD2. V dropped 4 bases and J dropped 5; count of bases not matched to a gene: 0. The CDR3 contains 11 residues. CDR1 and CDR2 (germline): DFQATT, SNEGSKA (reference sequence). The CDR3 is CSAKRGETQYF. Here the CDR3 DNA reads TGCAGTGCTAAGCGGGGGGAGACCCAGTACTTC.

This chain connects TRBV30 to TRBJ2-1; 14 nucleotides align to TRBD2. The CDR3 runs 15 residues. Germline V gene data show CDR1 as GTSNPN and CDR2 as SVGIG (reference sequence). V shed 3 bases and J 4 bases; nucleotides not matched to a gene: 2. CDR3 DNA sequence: TGTGCCTGGAGCCGGACTAGCGGGAGGTACAATGAGCAGTTCTTC. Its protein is CAWSRTSGRYNEQFF.

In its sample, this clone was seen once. The CDR3, as DNA: TGTGCCACGTCCGGGCCGAGCGGGGGAGATACGCAGTATTTT. It yields the protein CATSGPSGGDTQYF. The J gene is TRBJ2-3, the V gene TRBV7-8; 8 bases fit TRBD2. The CDR3 sequence is 14 residues long. Germline CDR1 and CDR2: SGHVS and FQNEAQ. V gave up 10 bases and J gave up 5 bases; unmatched junction bases: 11.

CDR3 residues: CASSSIQLVGLGANVLTF. DNA of the CDR3: TGTGCCAGCAGTTCTATACAACTAGTAGGTCTGGGGGCCAACGTCCTGACTTTC. The chain carries TRBV28 and TRBJ2-6; TRBD2 is a possible D gene (5 bases). The V gene's germline CDR1 is MDHEN and CDR2 SYDVKM. Trimming took off 4 bases at V and 4 bases at J, with 20 bases between the two ends. The CDR3 runs 18 residues.

Here the CDR3 DNA reads TGTGCCAGCAGCTTGACGTGGGCAGGGGCTTCGGGTGGTTTAAACGGGCAGTACTTC. Protein: CASSLTWAGASGGLNGQYF. V is TRBV5-6 and J is TRBJ2-7; tentatively, D is TRBD1 (6 bases). Germline CDR1 and CDR2: SGHDT and YYEEEE. The CDR3 extends over 19 amino acids. Between the trimmed V and J ends, which lost 1 base and 9 bases, there was a span of 32 bases.

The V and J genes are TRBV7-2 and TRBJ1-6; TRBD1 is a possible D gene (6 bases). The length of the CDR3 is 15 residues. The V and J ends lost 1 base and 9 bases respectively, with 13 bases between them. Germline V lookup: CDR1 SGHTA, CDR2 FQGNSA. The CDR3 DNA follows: TGTGCCAGCAGCTTAGAGCAGGGGAGTGGTTCACCCCTCCACTTT. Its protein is CASSLEQGSGSPLHF.

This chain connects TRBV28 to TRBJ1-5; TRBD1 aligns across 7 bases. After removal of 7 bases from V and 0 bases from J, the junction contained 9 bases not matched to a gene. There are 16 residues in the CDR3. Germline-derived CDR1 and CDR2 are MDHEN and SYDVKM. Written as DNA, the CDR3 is TGTGCCAGCACCTCGGGTAGGGGGCGTAGCAATCAGCCCCAGCATTTT. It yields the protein CASTSGRGRSNQPQHF.

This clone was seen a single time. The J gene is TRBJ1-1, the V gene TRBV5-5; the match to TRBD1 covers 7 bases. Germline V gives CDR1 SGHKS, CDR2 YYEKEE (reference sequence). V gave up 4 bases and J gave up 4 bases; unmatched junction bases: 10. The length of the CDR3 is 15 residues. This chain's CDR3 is CASSDFHRGLTEAFF. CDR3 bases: TGTGCCAGCAGCGATTTCCACAGGGGACTCACTGAAGCTTTCTTT. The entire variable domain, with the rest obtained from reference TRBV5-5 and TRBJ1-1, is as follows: DAGVTQSPTHLIKTRGQQVTLRCSPISGHKSVSWYQQVLGQGPQFIFQYYEKEERGRGNFPDRFSARQFPNYSSELNVNALLLGDSALYLCASSDFHRGLTEAFFGQGTRLTVV.